This T cell receptor beta chain was recovered during a study of blood T cell repertoires in COVID-19. Germline V CDR1 and CDR2: MDHEN, SYDVKM. Losses at the gene ends were 3 bases for V and 3 bases for J; bases not matched to a gene: 13. This CDR3 comprises 17 residues. Sequencing was performed with immunoSEQ multiplex PCR; in TCRdb, only in-frame clones are kept and a portion is missing. The table lists 71,000 or so clones, over 80% of them singletons. Input material: peripheral blood. The origin of this receptor is a man aged 45-65 years with active COVID-19. This rearrangement joins TRBV28 to TRBJ2-7; 8 bases are a match to TRBD1. The CDR3 loop reads CASSLGAGGPLFYEQYF. The CDR3 nucleotides are TGTGCCAGCAGTTTGGGGGCAGGGGGCCCCCTTTTCTACGAGCAGTACTTC.